Listed here are 30 T cell receptor beta chains from one sample, sequenced in a study of T cells in Graves' hyperthyroidism and ophthalmopathy. Regions amplified from RNA transcripts were the TCR beta CDR3 regions. The HTBI primer set drove a first-round RT-PCR of the TCR CDR3. TCRdb re-called the multiplex PCR reads with MiXCR, one entry per CDR3 protein. The sample comprises a few hundred thousand distinct CDR3 sequences, 18% of which are singletons, and about two fifths rests with the top ten. The sample comprised blood. The receptors were sampled from a man between 35 and 55 years old with Graves' hyperthyroidism.

The chain joins TRBV5-1 to TRBJ2-1, with D perhaps being TRBD1 or TRBD2 (6 bases each). CDR3 length: 14 residues. V gave up 2 bases and J gave up 8 bases, with 14 bases separating them. Germline lookup yields CDR1 SGHRS and CDR2 YFSETQ. DNA for the CDR3: TGCGCCAGCAGCTTTGGAGGGGGAATCGATGAGCAGTTCTTC. Translation: CASSFGGGIDEQFF.

This clonotype was seen a handful of times. The chain recombines TRBV5-8 with TRBJ2-7, with D possibly TRBD1 on 5 matching bases. Germline V gene data show CDR1 as SGHTS and CDR2 as YDEGEE. V was pared by 0 bases and J by 0 bases, with 10 bases between. CDR3 length: 15 residues. The CDR3 DNA sequence: TGTGCCAGCAGCTTGGTGGCAGGGAACTCCTACGAGCAGTACTTC. Translating gives CASSLVAGNSYEQYF.

The rearrangement uses TRBV7-2 and TRBJ1-1; D unclear. Germline V gene sequence: CDR1 SGHTA, CDR2 FQGNSA. Trimming pared 1 base from V and 4 bases from J, leaving 16 bases between. The length of the CDR3 is 16 residues. The CDR3 bases are TGTGCCAGCAGCTTAGTAGGAGGGTATAGGTCCACTGAAGCTTTCTTT. Translation: CASSLVGGYRSTEAFF.

This clonotype was recorded a few times. The V and J genes are TRBV18 and TRBJ2-3, with no clear D. CDR3 size: 17 residues. Per germline, CDR1 KGHSH and CDR2 LQKENI. Between the trimmed V and J ends, which lost 3 bases and 0 bases, there was a span of 16 bases. CDR3 DNA sequence: TGTGCCAGCTCACCTACCGATACTTCCCGTAGCACAGATACGCAGTATTTT. Translating gives CASSPTDTSRSTDTQYF.

At least ten counts were recorded for this clonotype. V usage is TRBV2 and J usage is TRBJ2-2; maybe TRBD2 (5 bases). The CDR3 length is 15 residues. The germline CDR1 and CDR2 sequences are SNHLY and FYNNEI. V lost 6 bases and J 4 bases, leaving 15 bases between the germline ends. CDR3 in DNA: TGTGCCAGCAGGACAAGGATAGCGAGCACCGGGGAGCTGTTTTTT. Translation gives CASRTRIASTGELFF.

The chain has TRBV5-1 and TRBJ1-4; D is uncertain. The CDR3 has 13 residues. Trimming stripped 2 bases from V and 5 bases from J, with 7 bases between. Germline V lookup: CDR1 SGHRS, CDR2 YFSETQ. The CDR3 coding sequence is TGCGCCAGCAGCTTAGGACGGAATGAAAAACTGTTTTTT. This translates into CASSLGRNEKLFF.

A note on this clonotype: This may arise from a read error, as a much more abundant clone is one base away. V usage is TRBV5-6 and J usage is TRBJ1-2; no clear D gene. From germline, CDR1 is SGHDT and CDR2 YYEEEE. This CDR3 spans 13 amino acids. The chain's CDR3 is CANSLASRDGYTF. The CDR3 DNA reads TGTGCCAACAGCTTGGCCTCGAGGGATGGCTACACCTTC.

This clonotype was recorded many times. The rearrangement links TRBV29-1 to TRBJ2-7; D possibly matches TRBD1 or TRBD2 (5 bases each). V gave up 4 bases and J gave up 7 bases, with 14 bases separating them. There are 12 residues in the CDR3. Germline loops: CDR1 SQVTM, CDR2 ANQGSEA. CDR3 residues: CSVGDLHLEQYF. CDR3 nucleotides: TGCAGCGTTGGGGACCTCCACCTGGAGCAGTACTTC.

This clonotype turned up a few times. The chain joins TRBV12-3 or TRBV12-4 to TRBJ1-1; D gene ambiguous. Trimming left V 3 bases short and J 11 bases short, with 10 bases between. The CDR3 covers 11 residues. Here the CDR3 DNA reads TGTGCCAGCAGTTTTAGTGTACAGGCTTTCTTT. This translates into CASSFSVQAFF.

This clonotype appeared once. V is TRBV18 and J is TRBJ2-1, with TRBD2 matching 7 bases. This CDR3 spans 13 amino acids. V was clipped by 5 bases and J by 9 bases; unmatched bases: 7. Germline V gives CDR1 KGHSH, CDR2 LQKENI. DNA for the CDR3: TGTGCCAGCTCATGGTGGGAGGGCCGTGAGCAGTTCTTC. Translation gives CASSWWEGREQFF.

V usage is TRBV5-1 and J usage is TRBJ2-7; D might be TRBD1 or TRBD2, each matching 6 bases. Deletions cut 0 bases from V and 0 bases from J, with 25 bases between. The germline CDR1 and CDR2 sequences are SGHRS and YFSETQ. CDR3 size: 20 residues. CDR3: CASSLGLRFTGAGSSYEQYF. The CDR3 DNA sequence: TGCGCCAGCAGCTTGGGTCTTCGTTTTACGGGGGCAGGTTCCTCCTACGAGCAGTACTTC.

The chain uses TRBV5-8 and TRBJ2-3, with 8 bases that match TRBD1. The CDR3 spans 16 residues. The trim removed 2 bases at V and 5 bases at J, leaving 10 bases unmatched. Germline values: CDR1 SGHTS, CDR2 YDEGEE. In nucleotides, the CDR3 is TGTGCCAGCAGCTTTCAACAGGGGGAGGAGATAGATACGCAGTATTTT. Translated: CASSFQQGEEIDTQYF.

This clonotype was counted at least ten times. This sequence joins TRBV28 and TRBJ1-5; D is unclear. The CDR3 consists of 17 residues. CDR1 MDHEN and CDR2 SYDVKM come from the germline V gene. Trimming cost V 0 bases and J 2 bases, with 14 bases left between them. CDR3 loop: CASSLWAQKTGNQPQHF. The CDR3 DNA sequence: TGTGCCAGCAGTTTATGGGCACAAAAGACGGGCAATCAGCCCCAGCATTTT.

The rearrangement uses TRBV28 and TRBJ2-3, with 10 nucleotides matching TRBD2. CDR1 is MDHEN, CDR2 SYDVKM, per germline. CDR3 length: 17 amino acids. CDR3: CATRGASGGSSTDTQYF. As DNA, the CDR3 is TGTGCAACAAGGGGGGCTAGCGGGGGTAGCAGCACAGATACGCAGTATTTT.

Many counts were recorded for this clonotype. The chain employs TRBV5-1 and TRBJ1-2, with D unclear. The ends were cut back, 0 bases at V and 2 bases at J, with 11 bases in the middle. The CDR3 is 15 amino acids. Germline assignment: CDR1 SGHRS and CDR2 YFSETQ. CDR3 DNA sequence: TGCGCCAGCAGCTTGGCAGTAGGGAAGAACTATGGCTACACCTTC. Its protein is CASSLAVGKNYGYTF.

The CDR3 region is CASSLAGPNTQYF. The CDR3 DNA reads as TGTGCCAGCAGTTTAGCCGGTCCTAATACGCAGTATTTT. V and J are TRBV12-3 or TRBV12-4 and TRBJ2-3, with unresolved D. The CDR3 runs 13 residues. Deletions cut 0 bases from V and 7 bases from J, with 8 bases between.

This clonotype was seen only a few times. The rearrangement joins TRBV24-1 to TRBJ1-2, with TRBD1 matching over 7 bases. This CDR3 region has 15 residues. V was pared by 4 bases and J by 7 bases, with 11 bases of the junction left unmatched. Per germline, CDR1 KGHDR and CDR2 SFDVKD. The CDR3 loop is CATSDRQGYGGGYTF. The DNA of the CDR3 is TGTGCCACCAGTGACAGACAGGGTTATGGCGGTGGCTACACCTTC.

Many counts were recorded for this clonotype. The J gene is TRBJ1-2, the V gene TRBV5-6, with D possibly being TRBD1 (5 bases). Trimming removed 3 bases at V and 7 bases at J, with 16 bases between. The CDR3 loop spans 14 amino acids. Germline loops: CDR1 SGHDT, CDR2 YYEEEE. CDR3 sequence (DNA): TGTGCCAGCAGCTCGGGAAACGGGGCTTTTGGCTACACCTTC. Its protein is CASSSGNGAFGYTF.

V gene TRBV28 combines with J gene TRBJ1-2, with 8 bases identical to TRBD1. Germline values: CDR1 MDHEN, CDR2 SYDVKM. This CDR3 contains 19 residues. V dropped 5 bases and J dropped 2; count of bases not matched to a gene: 19. The CDR3 DNA is TGTGCCAGCAGTCCCTCTCGCAGGGGGCTCCCTCGAGAAAACTATGGCTACACCTTC. The encoded protein is CASSPSRRGLPRENYGYTF.

This clonotype came up many times. This rearrangement joins TRBV19 to TRBJ1-5; 7 positions agree with TRBD1. CDR1 is LNHDA and CDR2 is SQIVND in the germline V gene (reference sequence). This CDR3 region has 14 residues. Unmatched junction bases numbered 5, after V lost 5 bases and J lost 4 bases. DNA of the CDR3: TGTGCCAGTAGTCTCAGGGGGGGTAATCAGCCCCAGCATTTT. Its protein is CASSLRGGNQPQHF.

This clonotype was picked up a small number of times. V gene TRBV7-2 combines with J gene TRBJ1-6; D perhaps matches TRBD1 (5 bases). The CDR3 is made up of 14 amino acids. CDR1 and CDR2 (germline): SGHTA, FQGNSA. V lost 5 bases to trimming and J lost 5 bases, with 10 bases between them. The CDR3 sequence is CASSGDQNNSPLHF. CDR3 in DNA: TGTGCCAGCAGCGGGGACCAGAATAATTCACCCCTCCACTTT.

V usage is TRBV9 and J usage is TRBJ1-5; no clear D gene. The germline gives CDR1 SGDLS, CDR2 YYNGEE. CDR3 length: 14 residues. With 4 bases removed from V and 0 bases from J, the gap between germline ends came to 8 bases. The CDR3 protein is CASSRTYSNQPQHF. Written as DNA, the CDR3 is TGTGCCAGCAGCCGAACGTATAGCAATCAGCCCCAGCATTTT.

There are a few counts of this clonotype. The chain has TRBV10-3 and TRBJ1-5; D unresolved. CDR1 and CDR2 from the germline V gene are ENHRY and SYGVKD. This CDR3 contains 12 residues. The V and J ends lost 0 bases and 4 bases respectively, with 1 base between them. As DNA, the CDR3 is TGTGCCATCAGTGAGTCGAATCAGCCCCAGCATTTT. Its protein product is CAISESNQPQHF.

This clonotype was counted many times. The chain uses TRBV5-5 and TRBJ2-7; TRBD2 matches 7 bases. The CDR3 is 15 amino acids. Losses at the gene ends were 5 bases for V and 0 bases for J; bases not matched to a gene: 8. Germline CDR1 SGHKS, CDR2 YYEKEE (reference sequence). The CDR3 spells CASSKRAGNSYEQYF. The CDR3 nucleotides are TGTGCCAGCAGTAAACGAGCGGGAAACTCCTACGAGCAGTACTTC.

The rearrangement links TRBV2 to TRBJ1-4; 7 nucleotides match TRBD1. This CDR3 has 14 amino acids. Germline CDR1 reads SNHLY; CDR2 reads FYNNEI. Trimming removed 7 bases from V and 6 bases from J; junction bases left unmatched: 8. The CDR3 DNA reads TGTGCCAGCAAATCAGACAGGGTGGATGAAAAACTGTTTTTT. The encoded protein is CASKSDRVDEKLFF.

There are many counts of this clonotype. This rearrangement joins TRBV20-1 to TRBJ2-5; 7 bases are shared with TRBD2. The CDR3 sequence is 16 residues long. V was pared by 3 bases and J by 5 bases, with 15 bases of the junction left unmatched. Germline values: CDR1 DFQATT, CDR2 SNEGSKA (reference sequence). The CDR3 bases are TGCAGTGCTAGGAGGGGCGGGGGAATCGGGGGGGAGACCCAGTACTTC. Its translation is CSARRGGGIGGETQYF.

In this sample, this clonotype turned up many times. This chain joins TRBV5-1 and TRBJ1-4; D might be TRBD1 (5 bases). This CDR3 is 12 amino acids long. Germline V gene sequence: CDR1 SGHRS, CDR2 YFSETQ. With 4 bases removed from V and 7 bases from J, the gap between germline ends came to 8 bases. The chain's CDR3 is CASSERGEKLFF. In DNA form, the CDR3 reads TGCGCCAGCAGCGAAAGGGGTGAAAAACTGTTTTTT. The variable domain in full, completed from reference TRBV5-1 and TRBJ1-4, reads KAGVTQTPRYLIKTRGQQVTLSCSPISGHRSVSWYQQTPGQGLQFLFEYFSETQRNKGNFPGRFSGRQFSNSRSEMNVSTLELGDSALYLCASSERGEKLFFGSGTQLSVL.

This clonotype was picked up many times. The V and J genes are TRBV5-1 and TRBJ2-1; 11 positions match TRBD1. This CDR3 has 16 amino acids. Germline CDR1 SGHRS, CDR2 YFSETQ. J gave up 0 bases and V 4 bases, and 3 bases lay outside the gene matches. CDR3 sequence: CASSKGTGGSYNEQFF. The CDR3 coding sequence is TGCGCCAGCAGCAAGGGGACAGGGGGCTCCTACAATGAGCAGTTCTTC.

About this clonotype: Being one base from a much bigger clone, this may be a read error. The chain combines TRBV18 with TRBJ1-2; maybe TRBD1 (5 bases). The CDR3 is 15 amino acids. Germline values: CDR1 KGHSH, CDR2 LQKENI. The CDR3 nucleotides are TGTGTCAGCTCACCAACGGCGGGGACGGCGGGTGGCTACACCTTC. It yields the protein CVSSPTAGTAGGYTF.

J is TRBJ2-5 and V is TRBV30, with TRBD1 matching 8 bases. Germline loops: CDR1 GTSNPN, CDR2 SVGIG (reference sequence). V dropped 4 bases and J dropped 0; count of bases not matched to a gene: 4. The length of the CDR3 is 14 residues. The CDR3: CAWIGDRYQETQYF. The CDR3, as DNA: TGTGCCTGGATAGGGGACAGGTACCAAGAGACCCAGTACTTC. The full variable domain, its missing parts supplied by reference TRBV30 and TRBJ2-5, is SQTIHQWPATLVQPVGSPLSLECTVEGTSNPNLYWYRQAAGRGLQLLFYSVGIGQISSEVPQNLSASRPQDRQFILSSKKLLLSDSGFYLCAWIGDRYQETQYFGPGTRLLVL.